This record looks at one TCR beta chain sequence and its context. The antigen remains unidentified. This entry comes from a study of T cells in localized non-small cell lung cancer. Overall study results and limits: Uninvolved adjacent lung had more T cell clonality than any other tissue, topping tumor.

The V gene lost 3 bases and the J gene lost 1 base, with 10 bases spanning the gap. The CDR3 is 14 residues long. The V gene's germline CDR1 is SGHRS and CDR2 YFSETQ. Libraries were prepared by immunoSEQ multiplex PCR; TCRdb keeps only in-frame clonotypes and omits some of them. The sample shows tens of thousands of clones, 65% to 90% of them seen only once. The origin of this receptor is a man between 40 and 70 years old with stage II lung adenocarcinoma. The material sequenced was PBMCs, taken before any cancer treatment. The chain uses TRBV5-1 and TRBJ1-1; D may be TRBD1 (6 bases). The CDR3 DNA reads as TGCGCCAGCAGCTGGCAGGGGCCGAACACTGAAGCTTTCTTT. It specifies CASSWQGPNTEAFF.